The 24 T cell receptor beta chains reported below all come from one sample, sequenced in a study of tumor and adjacent non-tumor tissue in lung cancer. TCRbeta libraries were built with three rounds of nested PCR, modified from ARM-PCR. Each CDR3 protein is one row after TCRdb ran MiXCR on the multiplex PCR reads. The data show around 99,000 distinct CDR3 sequences, approximately 82% seen once. RNA was extracted from bulk tissue without any cell sorting. Sequenced: lung tumor tissue. The receptor set was obtained from a woman aged 55-69 years with non-small cell lung cancer.

Details on this clonotype: The germline gene is not matched at one end of the junction; a read error may be the cause. This sequence joins TRBV6-5 and TRBJ2-1; the match to TRBD1 covers 11 bases. CDR1 and CDR2 (germline): MNHEY, SVGAGI. The CDR3 totals 14 residues. The DNA of the CDR3 is TGTGCCAGCAAAGGACAGGGGGCCTACAAAGAGCACTTCTTC. This sequence encodes CASKGQGAYKEHFF.

For this clonotype: Relative to the germline gene, one junction end is altered; a read error may explain this. The chain employs TRBV6-2 or TRBV6-3 and TRBJ2-4; no clear D. Germline V gene lookup returns CDR1 MNHEY and CDR2 SVGEGT. This CDR3 spans 13 amino acids. CDR3 nucleotides: TGTGACAGCAGTCGCGATGTCCAAAACATTCAGTACTTC. Its protein product is CDSSRDVQNIQYF.

Note on this clonotype: The germline gene is not matched at one end of the junction; a read error may be the cause. The chain recombines TRBV29-1 with TRBJ1-1; D not certain. CDR1 and CDR2 (germline): SQVTM, ANQGSEA. The CDR3 contains 16 residues. Here the CDR3 reads CSASPTGFQMNTEALF. For the CDR3, the DNA is TGCAGCGCGTCACCGACCGGATTCCAGATGAACACTGAAGCTCTCTTC.

Comment on this clonotype: At one of its ends the junction is not consistent with the germline gene, which may arise from a read error. V usage is TRBV6-1 and J usage is TRBJ1-6, with 8 bases lining up with TRBD1. The CDR3 is made up of 17 amino acids. Germline CDR1 is MNHNS and CDR2 is SASEGT. For the CDR3, the DNA is TGTGCCAGCAGTGGGGGCAGCAGGGGGCGAGGTAATTCACCCCTCCACTTC. Its protein is CASSGGSRGRGNSPLHF.

This rearrangement joins TRBV28 to TRBJ2-2, with TRBD2 matching 10 bases. The CDR3 loop spans 16 amino acids. V was pared by 6 bases and J by 4 bases, with 8 bases of the junction left unmatched. In germline, CDR1 is MDHEN, CDR2 SYDVKM. The CDR3 DNA sequence: TGTGCCAGCAGCACACTAAGCGGGGGGGTCACCGGGGAGCTGTTTTTT. Its protein product is CASSTLSGGVTGELFF.

To note about this clonotype: A much more abundant neighbour one base away suggests this may be a read error. The rearrangement joins TRBV4-3 to TRBJ1-5; D gene unclear. Germline assignment: CDR1 LGHNA and CDR2 YSLEER. CDR3 length: 13 residues. CDR3 region: CASSREGGQHQHF. DNA of the CDR3: TGCGCCAGCAGCCGAGAAGGCGGGCAGCACCAGCATTTT.

In regard to this clonotype: Germline and junction disagree at one end, which may indicate a read error. This sequence joins TRBV6-1 and TRBJ1-5; the match to TRBD1 covers 8 bases. The CDR3 length is 14 residues. Looked up from germline, CDR1 is MNHNS and CDR2 is SASEGT. Here the CDR3 reads CASRYQGANQPHHF. The CDR3 nucleotides read TGTGCCAGCAGATATCAGGGGGCTAATCAGCCCCATCATTTT.

Concerning this clonotype: This likely comes from a read error, as the CDR3 has no conserved phenylalanine or tryptophan at its end. CDR3 loop: CAGSLDSGRGTEAFL. CDR3 coding DNA: TGTGCTGGCAGCTTAGATTCGGGGAGAGGCACTGAAGCTTTCCTT. This chain uses TRBV11-3 with TRBJ1-1; D is unresolved. There are 15 residues in the CDR3. The germline gives CDR1 SGHNT, CDR2 YENEEA.

To note about this clonotype: Sequence at one end of the junction differs from germline and may be a read error. V gene TRBV5-4 combines with J gene TRBJ2-5; no reliable D call. CDR1 is SGHNT and CDR2 is YYREEE in the germline V gene (reference sequence). CDR3 length: 11 amino acids. DNA for the CDR3: TGTGGCAGCAGCTTTTCAGAGACCCAGTACTTC. As protein: CGSSFSETQYF.

With regard to this clonotype: A read error is possible here, since a much larger clone lies one base away. CDR3 protein: CVSSVNRVDTEAFF. The CDR3 DNA is TGTGTCAGCAGTGTGAACAGGGTGGACACTGAAGCTTTCTTT. V gene TRBV12-3 or TRBV12-4 combines with J gene TRBJ1-1; a possible D gene is TRBD1 (6 bases). The CDR3 consists of 14 residues.

Worth noting for this clonotype: Given a much more abundant clone one base away, this may be a read error. No conserved phenylalanine or tryptophan ends this CDR3, so it is likely a read error. V is TRBV6-2 or TRBV6-3 and J is TRBJ1-1, with 7 nucleotides matching TRBD1. Germline CDR1 is MNHEY and CDR2 is SVGEGT. With V trimmed by 5 bases and J by 5 bases, 5 bases remained unmatched. The CDR3 extends over 13 amino acids. CDR3 protein: CASSQTTGTEAFL. Written as DNA, the CDR3 is TGTGCCAGCAGTCAGACGACAGGGACTGAAGCTTTCCTT.

To note about this clonotype: The missing conserved phenylalanine or tryptophan at the end of this CDR3 makes a read error likely. CDR3 DNA sequence: TGTGCCAGTAAATCCCAACGGGTCTACGAGCAGTACATC. Protein product: CASKSQRVYEQYI. The chain joins TRBV28 to TRBJ2-7; D remains unclear. This CDR3 region has 13 residues. The germline V gene encodes CDR1 MDHEN and CDR2 SYDVKM. Trimming removed 9 bases from V and 3 bases from J, with 15 bases in between.

This rearrangement joins TRBV20-1 to TRBJ2-1; D is possibly TRBD2 (6 bases). From germline, CDR1 is DFQATT and CDR2 SNEGSKA (reference sequence). The CDR3 runs to 12 residues. The CDR3 sequence: CIDAGFYNEQFF. CDR3 DNA sequence: TGCATTGATGCGGGATTCTACAATGAGCAGTTCTTC.

The chain has TRBV6-5 and TRBJ1-3; D gene uncertain. The CDR3 runs 17 residues. V lost 0 bases and J 6 bases, leaving 18 bases between the germline ends. The V gene's germline CDR1 is MNHEY and CDR2 SVGAGI. The CDR3 DNA reads as TGTGCCAGCAGTTACTCCCCGCGGTGGACCTCTCTAAACACCATATATTTT. This gives the protein CASSYSPRWTSLNTIYF.

This clonotype has just one count. A much larger clone differs by one base, so this may be a read error. The rearrangement joins TRBV6-2 or TRBV6-3 to TRBJ2-2, with a possible D match to TRBD2 (6 bases). V was trimmed by 7 bases and J by 8 bases, leaving 17 bases between them. CDR3 length: 14 amino acids. CDR1 and CDR2 from the germline V gene are MNHEY and SVGEGT. In DNA form, the CDR3 reads TGTGCCAGCAAACTAGAGGGAGGTACAGGGGAGCTGTTTTTT. It is translated as CASKLEGGTGELFF.

This clonotype was recorded only once. This could be a read error, since a much larger clone is one nucleotide away. Because it lacks the conserved phenylalanine or tryptophan at the end, this CDR3 is likely a read error. The CDR3 coding sequence is TGTGCCAGCAGCCCCGACAGGGTTGACACCGGGGAGCTGTTTATT. It is translated as CASSPDRVDTGELFI. The chain carries TRBV6-5 and TRBJ2-2, with 7 bases fitting TRBD1. CDR1 MNHEY and CDR2 SVGAGI come from the germline V gene. With V trimmed by 6 bases and J by 3 bases, 7 bases remained unmatched. The CDR3 covers 15 residues.

On this clonotype: The junction departs from the called germline gene at one end, perhaps through a read error. The chain combines TRBV11-3 with TRBJ2-1; D possibly corresponds to TRBD1 (7 bases). This CDR3 spans 15 amino acids. The germline gives CDR1 SGHNT, CDR2 YENEEA. This CDR3 reads CVSSLAAGGYNERFF. The DNA for the CDR3 is TGTGTCAGCAGCTTAGCGGCAGGGGGTTACAATGAGCGGTTCTTC.

Of note for this clonotype: As the CDR3 is not closed by the conserved phenylalanine or tryptophan, this likely results from a read error. The chain couples TRBV12-3 or TRBV12-4 to TRBJ2-5; D might be TRBD1 or TRBD2, each matching 5 bases. The V gene lost 2 bases and the J gene lost 3 bases, with 10 bases spanning the gap. There are 14 residues in the CDR3. This chain's CDR3 is CASSLRGVKETQYI. In DNA form, the CDR3 reads TGTGCCAGCAGTTTAAGGGGAGTCAAAGAGACCCAGTACATC.

This clonotype has only a few counts. V usage is TRBV24-1 and J usage is TRBJ2-7; 9 bases fit TRBD1. V shed 7 bases and J 3 bases; nucleotides not matched to a gene: 9. This CDR3 has 15 residues. Germline V gives CDR1 KGHDR, CDR2 SFDVKD. CDR3 amino acids: CATSMSGTGNYEQYF. The CDR3 region has the DNA TGTGCCACCAGCATGTCCGGGACAGGGAACTACGAGCAGTACTTC.

The chain has TRBV28 and TRBJ1-1, with D maybe TRBD1 (5 bases). V lost 1 base and J 6 bases, leaving 15 bases between the germline ends. The CDR3 has 15 residues. Per germline, CDR1 MDHEN and CDR2 SYDVKM. The CDR3 coding sequence is TGTGCCAGCAGTTTATTGCGGGCTCGGGACGCTGAAGCTTTCTTT. Residues: CASSLLRARDAEAFF.

In the case of this clonotype: One end of the junction varies from germline; a read error may be responsible. The chain is built from TRBV20-1 and TRBJ2-3; 7 bases agree with TRBD1. The V gene's germline CDR1 is DFQATT and CDR2 SNEGSKA (reference sequence). The CDR3 runs 15 residues. The CDR3 DNA sequence: TGCAGTTCTAGAGCCACAGGGGCCCCGAGAGATACGCAGTATTTT. Amino acids: CSSRATGAPRDTQYF.

For this clonotype: A clone one base away is much larger, so this may be a read error. The chain couples TRBV20-1 to TRBJ1-2; D uncertain. This CDR3 is built from 12 residues. CDR1 and CDR2 (germline): DFQATT, SNEGSKA (reference sequence). In nucleotides, the CDR3 is TGCTGTGCTAAAAGAGCTAACTATGGCTACACCTTC. It is translated as CCAKRANYGYTF.

This clonotype was recorded at least ten times. The CDR3 DNA reads as TGTGCCGCTAGGACGGGACGTAAAGGCTACACCTTC. Protein: CAARTGRKGYTF. The rearrangement joins TRBV6-5 to TRBJ1-2; D is possibly TRBD1 (5 bases). The germline V and J ends were trimmed by 11 bases and 8 bases, with 18 bases remaining between them. In germline, CDR1 is MNHEY, CDR2 SVGAGI. This CDR3 has 12 amino acids.

This clonotype was detected a few times. The chain employs TRBV11-2 and TRBJ1-1, with no clear D. Germline CDR1 and CDR2: SGHAT and FQNNGV. There are 16 residues in the CDR3. The V end lost 0 bases, the J end lost 3 bases, and 14 bases lay between the germline ends. The CDR3 DNA reads TGTGCCAGCAGCTTAGAGTCAGGCCTGGCGGACACTGAAGCTTTCTTT. Its protein is CASSLESGLADTEAFF.